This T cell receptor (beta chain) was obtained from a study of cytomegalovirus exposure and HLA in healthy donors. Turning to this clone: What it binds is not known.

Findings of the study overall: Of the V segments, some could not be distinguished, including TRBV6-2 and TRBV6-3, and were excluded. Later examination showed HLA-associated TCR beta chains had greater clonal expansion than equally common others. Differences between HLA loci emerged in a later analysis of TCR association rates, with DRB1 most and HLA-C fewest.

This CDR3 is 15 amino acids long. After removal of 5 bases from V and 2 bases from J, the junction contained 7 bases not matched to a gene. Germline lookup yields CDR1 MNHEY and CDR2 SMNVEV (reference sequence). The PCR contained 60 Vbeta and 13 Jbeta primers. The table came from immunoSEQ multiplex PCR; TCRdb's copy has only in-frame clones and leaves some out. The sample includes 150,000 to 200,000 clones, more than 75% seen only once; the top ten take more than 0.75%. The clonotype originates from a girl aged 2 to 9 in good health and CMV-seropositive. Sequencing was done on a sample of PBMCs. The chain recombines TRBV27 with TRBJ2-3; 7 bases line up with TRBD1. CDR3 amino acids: CASSPTGVFTDTQYF. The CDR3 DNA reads TGTGCCAGCAGTCCTACAGGGGTTTTCACAGATACGCAGTATTTT.